This T cell receptor beta chain was recovered during a study of control samples from healthy donors and cancer patients. This clone showed up just a few times. CDR3 length equals 14 residues. CDR1 WNHNN and CDR2 SYGVQD come from the germline V gene (reference sequence). V trimming: 2 bases; J trimming: 4 bases; junction bases outside the gene matches: 2. Using immunoSEQ multiplex PCR, the repertoire was profiled, and TCRdb retains in-frame clones only, with some absent. Of about 73,000 clones detected, around 95% appear once; the ten largest clones hold roughly 6.1%. The specimen was blood. The origin of this receptor is a woman aged 35 to 49 in good health. V is TRBV10-1 and J is TRBJ2-7, with 10 bases aligning to TRBD2. CDR3 amino acids: CASSERTSGYEQYF. The CDR3 DNA follows: TGCGCCAGCAGTGAGCGGACTAGCGGTTACGAGCAGTACTTC.